These 23 T cell receptor beta chains were sequenced from one sample in a study of cytomegalovirus exposure and HLA in healthy donors. Primers included in the PCR were 60 Vbeta and 13 Jbeta primers. Measured with immunoSEQ multiplex PCR; TCRdb has only the in-frame clones, and not every one. The table counts around 80,000 clones; under 6.5% lies in the top ten. The sequenced material came from PBMCs. The source of these receptors is a man aged 35 to 55 in good health and CMV-seronegative.

The rearrangement links TRBV19 to TRBJ1-1, with D perhaps matching TRBD1 (5 bases). The CDR3 covers 15 residues. V was shortened by 1 base and J by 6 bases, with 15 bases between the two germline ends. Germline V gives CDR1 LNHDA, CDR2 SQIVND (reference sequence). CDR3 sequence: CASSIVGQGGSEAFF. CDR3 coding DNA: TGTGCCAGTAGTATAGTGGGCCAGGGTGGGTCTGAAGCTTTCTTT.

The rearrangement links TRBV5-1 to TRBJ2-3, with 9 bases that match TRBD2. Germline loops: CDR1 SGHRS, CDR2 YFSETQ. CDR3 size: 16 residues. V trimming: 0 bases; J trimming: 1 base; junction bases outside the gene matches: 3. The CDR3 DNA sequence: TGCGCCAGCAGCTTGGATGGCGGGGGGGGCACAGATACGCAGTATTTT. The encoded protein is CASSLDGGGGTDTQYF.

The chain combines TRBV10-3 with TRBJ1-5, with 8 bases identical to TRBD1. J was trimmed by 5 bases and V by 6 bases; bases with no gene match: 6. The CDR3 is 14 amino acids. In germline, CDR1 is ENHRY, CDR2 SYGVKD. The CDR3 DNA reads TGTGCCATCAGCAGGGGGCCCGGCGATCAGCCCCAGCATTTT. As protein: CAISRGPGDQPQHF.

V gene TRBV15 combines with J gene TRBJ2-7, with D unresolved. This CDR3 is 14 amino acids long. Germline V CDR1 and CDR2: LNHNV, YYDKDF (reference sequence). Trimming left V 1 base short and J 4 bases short, with 11 bases between. Written as DNA, the CDR3 is TGTGCCACCAGCAGAGTGCCCACAGTTTACGAGCAGTACTTC. Its protein product is CATSRVPTVYEQYF.

The rearrangement uses TRBV30 and TRBJ1-3; D may be TRBD1 (5 bases). The CDR3 is 14 amino acids. V gave up 2 bases and J gave up 1 base, with 9 bases separating them. Looked up from germline, CDR1 is GTSNPN and CDR2 is SVGIG (reference sequence). CDR3 in amino acids: CAWSQGQSGNTIYF. In nucleotides, the CDR3 is TGTGCCTGGAGTCAGGGTCAATCTGGAAACACCATATATTTT.

The rearrangement uses TRBV11-2 and TRBJ2-7, with a tentative D call TRBD1 (5 bases). CDR3 size: 17 residues. Germline V gene sequence: CDR1 SGHAT, CDR2 FQNNGV. Trimming stripped 3 bases from V and 2 bases from J, with 20 bases between. The CDR3 sequence: CASSLSTDPMIPYEQYF. As DNA, the CDR3 is TGTGCCAGCAGCTTGTCGACAGACCCGATGATCCCCTACGAGCAGTACTTC. Supplemented by reference TRBV11-2 and TRBJ2-7, the full variable domain reads EAGVAQSPRYKIIEKRQSVAFWCNPISGHATLYWYQQILGQGPKLLIQFQNNGVVDDSQLPKDRFSAERLKGVDSTLKIQPAKLEDSAVYLCASSLSTDPMIPYEQYFGPGTRLTVT.

Of note for this clone: This same CDR3 is encoded by further DNA sequences in the sample. The chain couples TRBV10-1 to TRBJ2-1; 7 bases are a match to TRBD2. Unmatched junction bases numbered 3, after V lost 4 bases and J lost 3 bases. Germline lookup yields CDR1 WNHNN and CDR2 SYGVQD (reference sequence). The CDR3 has 14 residues. CDR3 nucleotide sequence: TGCGCCAGCAGTGGATCTAGCGGCTACAATGAGCAGTTCTTC. Protein product: CASSGSSGYNEQFF.

This chain links TRBV14 with TRBJ2-2; the D is unclear. This CDR3 has 17 amino acids. V lost 4 bases and J 2 bases, leaving 17 bases between the germline ends. Germline CDR1 and CDR2: SGHDN and FVKESK. CDR3 coding DNA: TGTGCCAGCAGCCGGCTTGTAAACAGAGATAACACCGGGGAGCTGTTTTTT. This translates into CASSRLVNRDNTGELFF. The variable domain in full, with the rest retrieved from reference TRBV14 and TRBJ2-2, is EAGVTQFPSHSVIEKGQTVTLRCDPISGHDNLYWYRRVMGKEIKFLLHFVKESKQDESGMPNNRFLAERTGGTYSTLKVQPAELEDSGVYFCASSRLVNRDNTGELFFGEGSRLTVL.

The genes are TRBV4-1 and TRBJ1-2; D unclear. Germline loops: CDR1 MGHRA, CDR2 YSYEKL. Trimming took 1 base from V and 4 from J, leaving 10 bases between them. This CDR3 has 14 amino acids. The CDR3 spells CASSQVTQIYGYTF. The CDR3 DNA follows: TGCGCCAGCAGCCAAGTAACCCAGATCTATGGCTACACCTTC.

V is TRBV6-1 and J is TRBJ2-3; 8 bases match TRBD2. CDR1 is MNHNS, CDR2 SASEGT, per germline. V lost 6 bases and J lost 2; bases outside the gene matches: 7. The CDR3 extends over 15 amino acids. The CDR3 nucleotides are TGTGCCAGCAGGTTATGGACTAGCCCCACAGATACGCAGTATTTT. Protein sequence: CASRLWTSPTDTQYF.

V is TRBV10-3 and J is TRBJ2-1, with TRBD2 matching 8 bases. The length of the CDR3 is 16 residues. V shed 10 bases, J shed 10 bases, and the junction held 21 bases outside the gene matches. Germline CDR1 reads ENHRY; CDR2 reads SYGVKD. The CDR3 loop is CATALPGTRRGGEQFF. The CDR3 DNA reads as TGTGCCACCGCACTGCCCGGGACTAGGAGGGGTGGGGAGCAGTTCTTC.

The chain recombines TRBV5-1 with TRBJ2-7; 8 nucleotides line up with TRBD2. Germline V gene data show CDR1 as SGHRS and CDR2 as YFSETQ. V lost 3 bases and J lost 4; bases outside the gene matches: 0. The CDR3 contains 12 residues. The CDR3: CASSSGGYEQYF. The CDR3, as DNA: TGCGCCAGCAGCTCGGGGGGGTACGAGCAGTACTTC.

This sequence joins TRBV30 and TRBJ1-3, with D possibly TRBD1 on 5 matching bases. The germline gives CDR1 GTSNPN, CDR2 SVGIG (reference sequence). V was pared by 4 bases and J by 2 bases, with 15 bases between. The CDR3 runs to 15 residues. This CDR3 is CAWTNFRGAGNTIYF. The CDR3 bases are TGTGCCTGGACGAATTTCCGGGGGGCTGGAAACACCATATATTTT.

The genes are TRBV11-2 and TRBJ1-2; tentative D call: TRBD1 (5 bases). Germline lookup yields CDR1 SGHAT and CDR2 FQNNGV. This CDR3 is built from 14 residues. With 4 bases removed from V and 8 bases from J, the gap between germline ends came to 17 bases. The CDR3 sequence: CASSSGTWAGGYTF. CDR3 nucleotides: TGTGCCAGCAGCTCGGGGACTTGGGCCGGGGGCTACACCTTC.

The chain is built from TRBV5-6 and TRBJ2-5; D gene uncertain. The DNA end favors TRBJ2-7, so the J call may be wrong. This CDR3 has 11 residues. Germline CDR1 SGHDT, CDR2 YYEEEE. Here the CDR3 DNA reads TGTGCCAGCAGCTCCCTGTACGAGCAGTACTTC. Amino acids: CASSSLYEQYF.

This rearrangement joins TRBV29-1 to TRBJ1-2; TRBD1 aligns across 12 bases. CDR3 size: 13 residues. Germline CDR1 and CDR2: SQVTM and ANQGSEA. The V gene end was trimmed by 7 bases and the J gene end by 7 bases; junction bases not matched to a gene: 7. CDR3 in amino acids: CSGGTGGALGYTF. Here the CDR3 DNA reads TGCAGCGGTGGGACAGGGGGCGCACTTGGCTACACCTTC.

The V and J genes are TRBV14 and TRBJ1-2; possibly TRBD1 for D (5 bases). The V end was cut by 0 bases, the J end by 2 bases, with 19 bases between. This CDR3 contains 18 residues. Germline CDR1 and CDR2: SGHDN and FVKESK. CDR3 DNA sequence: TGTGCCAGCAGCCAAGATATCCCGGGTGTGACAGACAACTATGGCTACACCTTC. It encodes CASSQDIPGVTDNYGYTF.

The genes are TRBV4-3 and TRBJ2-6; 8 nucleotides agree with TRBD2. The V gene end was trimmed by 0 bases and the J gene end by 0 bases; junction bases not matched to a gene: 16. Per germline, CDR1 LGHNA and CDR2 YSLEER. The CDR3 runs 22 residues. CDR3 nucleotides: TGCGCCAGCAGCCAAGATGTCCCATCGGGTAGCGGGATTCCCTCTGGGGCCAACGTCCTGACTTTC. It yields the protein CASSQDVPSGSGIPSGANVLTF.

This sequence joins TRBV4-3 and TRBJ1-4; the match to TRBD1 covers 9 bases. CDR1 is LGHNA, CDR2 YSLEER, per germline. Trimming removed 4 bases from V and 2 bases from J; junction bases left unmatched: 2. This CDR3 has 15 amino acids. CDR3: CASSRTGGTNEKLFF. The CDR3 region has the DNA TGCGCCAGCAGCCGAACAGGGGGCACTAATGAAAAACTGTTTTTT.

This rearrangement joins TRBV11-2 to TRBJ1-3; possibly TRBD1 for D (5 bases). Trimming removed 5 bases at V and 2 bases at J, with 16 bases between. Germline V CDR1 and CDR2: SGHAT, FQNNGV. The CDR3 has 16 residues. The CDR3 protein is CASSPSRGRAGNTIYF. For the CDR3, the DNA is TGTGCCAGCAGCCCGTCGCGGGGGAGGGCTGGAAACACCATATATTTT.

This rearrangement joins TRBV7-9 to TRBJ2-7; D is undetermined. Deletions cut 4 bases from V and 6 bases from J, with 16 bases between. Per germline, CDR1 SEHNR and CDR2 FQNEAQ (reference sequence). The CDR3 covers 14 residues. The CDR3 loop reads CASSSSPLGAEQYF. Here the CDR3 DNA reads TGTGCCAGCAGCTCCTCACCTCTAGGTGCCGAGCAGTACTTC. The full variable domain, rest sourced from reference TRBV7-9 and TRBJ2-7, is DTGVSQNPRHKITKRGQNVTFRCDPISEHNRLYWYRQTLGQGPEFLTYFQNEAQLEKSRLLSDRFSAERPKGSFSTLEIQRTEQGDSAMYLCASSSSPLGAEQYFGPGTRLTVT.

This chain uses TRBV6-4 with TRBJ2-3; 11 bases map to TRBD2. This CDR3 is 17 amino acids long. Germline V gene lookup returns CDR1 MRHNA and CDR2 SNTAGT. Germline trimming cut 1 base from V and 8 bases from J; bases unmatched to any gene: 11. CDR3 sequence (DNA): TGTGCCAGCAGTGACTTAATAGCGGGGGGGCCTGGAGTTACGCAGTATTTT. Residues: CASSDLIAGGPGVTQYF.

The chain joins TRBV2 to TRBJ1-2; 8 bases are a match to TRBD1. The CDR3 has 11 residues. In germline, CDR1 is SNHLY, CDR2 FYNNEI. The trim removed 9 bases at V and 7 bases at J, leaving 4 bases unmatched. The CDR3 DNA reads TGTGCCAGGGGACAGGAGGGTGGCTACACCTTC. Protein sequence: CARGQEGGYTF.